The 17 T cell receptor beta chains listed next were all sequenced from one sample in a study of cytomegalovirus exposure and HLA in healthy donors. Measured with immunoSEQ multiplex PCR; TCRdb has only the in-frame clones, and not every one. The sample has about 98,000 clones; roughly 87% are singletons. Input material: PBMCs. The origin of the receptors is a man aged 18 to 30 in good health and CMV-seropositive.

The chain has TRBV19 and TRBJ1-5; tentative D call: TRBD1 (5 bases). Trimming shortened V by 5 bases and J by 3 bases, and 11 bases separated the two germline ends. The CDR3 is 14 amino acids. Germline CDR1 is LNHDA and CDR2 is SQIVND (reference sequence). The CDR3 sequence is CASSADSDNQPQHF. Here the CDR3 DNA reads TGTGCCAGTAGTGCAGACAGTGACAATCAGCCCCAGCATTTT.

The chain combines TRBV7-6 with TRBJ2-1; 11 bases map to TRBD2. J lost 3 bases, V lost 6 bases, and 1 base had no gene match. The CDR3 loop spans 14 amino acids. Germline CDR1 reads SGHVS; CDR2 reads FNYEAQ. CDR3 residues: CASRLAGDYNEQFF. As DNA, the CDR3 is TGTGCCAGCAGACTAGCGGGAGACTACAATGAGCAGTTCTTC.

The chain couples TRBV9 to TRBJ2-3; 7 nucleotides align to TRBD1. The CDR3 contains 16 residues. CDR1 SGDLS and CDR2 YYNGEE come from the germline V gene. J was trimmed by 4 bases and V by 4 bases; bases with no gene match: 12. The CDR3, as DNA: TGTGCCAGCAGCACCCCGACAGGGTTCATCGCAGATACGCAGTATTTT. Protein product: CASSTPTGFIADTQYF.

The chain couples TRBV27 to TRBJ2-1, with 9 nucleotides matching TRBD2. The V gene's germline CDR1 is MNHEY and CDR2 SMNVEV (reference sequence). The CDR3 totals 16 residues. Trimming took 7 bases from V and 6 from J; bases not matched to a gene: 13. The CDR3, as DNA: TGTGCCAGCACCAGAAACCGCGGGAGGGCCCTCAATGAGCAGTTCTTC. Its translation: CASTRNRGRALNEQFF.

The rearrangement uses TRBV7-9 and TRBJ2-3, with a weak D call TRBD2 (7 bases). CDR3 length: 15 amino acids. Germline CDR1 SEHNR, CDR2 FQNEAQ (reference sequence). Trimming removed 3 bases from V and 1 base from J, with 11 bases in between. CDR3 bases: TGTGCCAGCAGCTTCGGGGGGCTTCGCACAGATACGCAGTATTTT. This sequence encodes CASSFGGLRTDTQYF. Full variable domain (remainder filled in from reference TRBV7-9 and TRBJ2-3): DTGVSQNPRHKITKRGQNVTFRCDPISEHNRLYWYRQTLGQGPEFLTYFQNEAQLEKSRLLSDRFSAERPKGSFSTLEIQRTEQGDSAMYLCASSFGGLRTDTQYFGPGTRLTVL.

The chain carries TRBV27 and TRBJ2-3; no definite D call. The CDR3 is 14 residues long. The ends were cut back, 2 bases at V and 1 base at J, with 7 bases in the middle. The germline V gene has CDR1 MNHEY and CDR2 SMNVEV (reference sequence). The CDR3: CASSLTSGTDTQYF. CDR3 nucleotides: TGTGCCAGCAGTTTAACGAGTGGCACAGATACGCAGTATTTT.

The chain couples TRBV4-1 to TRBJ1-1; D remains unclear. With 0 bases removed from V and 5 bases from J, the gap between germline ends came to 10 bases. The V gene's germline CDR1 is MGHRA and CDR2 YSYEKL. The CDR3 extends over 14 amino acids. The DNA for the CDR3 is TGCGCCAGCAGCCAAGAAGTACGAGGGACTGAAGCTTTCTTT. It translates to CASSQEVRGTEAFF.

This chain links TRBV5-1 with TRBJ2-1, with 7 bases fitting TRBD2. The CDR3 loop spans 14 amino acids. Germline V gene sequence: CDR1 SGHRS, CDR2 YFSETQ. V lost 3 bases to trimming and J lost 4 bases; unmatched junction nucleotides: 4. As DNA, the CDR3 is TGCGCCAGCAGCTCCGGGACTACATACAATGAGCAGTTCTTC. Amino acids: CASSSGTTYNEQFF.

This clone was seen just once. The V and J genes are TRBV6-6 and TRBJ2-2; D possibly corresponds to TRBD1 (6 bases). The ends were cut back, 5 bases at V and 2 bases at J, with 9 bases in the middle. This CDR3 contains 14 residues. Germline V gene sequence: CDR1 MNHNY, CDR2 SVGAGI (reference sequence). CDR3 coding DNA: TGTGCCAGCAGTAGACAGGCAAACACCGGGGAGCTGTTTTTT. It codes for CASSRQANTGELFF.

This clone was counted once. CDR3 loop: CASSYSRTGGSSPLHF. In DNA, the CDR3 is TGTGCCAGCAGTTACTCTCGGACAGGGGGCAGTTCACCCCTCCACTTT. This chain connects TRBV6-6 to TRBJ1-6; 11 bases map to TRBD1. The CDR3 has 16 residues. Germline V gene data show CDR1 as MNHNY and CDR2 as SVGAGI (reference sequence). The ends lost 0 bases at V and 9 bases at J; junction bases unmatched: 4.

The chain uses TRBV4-3 and TRBJ1-5; D gene uncertain. V lost 0 bases, J lost 9 bases, and 9 bases lay in between. Per germline, CDR1 LGHNA and CDR2 YSLEER. This CDR3 has 13 amino acids. The CDR3 loop is CASSQEEAGPQHF. Written as DNA, the CDR3 is TGCGCCAGCAGCCAAGAAGAGGCTGGGCCCCAGCATTTT.

This chain connects TRBV9 to TRBJ2-6; maybe TRBD2 (6 bases). The ends were cut back, 4 bases at V and 2 bases at J, with 16 bases in the middle. Germline values: CDR1 SGDLS, CDR2 YYNGEE. The CDR3 loop spans 17 amino acids. DNA of the CDR3: TGTGCCAGCAGCAGTGGAGGGCAAGTAGCTGGGGCCAACGTCCTGACTTTC. As protein: CASSSGGQVAGANVLTF.

The gene calls are TRBV6-6 and TRBJ2-1; 8 bases are a match to TRBD1. The germline V gene encodes CDR1 MNHNY and CDR2 SVGAGI (reference sequence). V was pared by 5 bases and J by 6 bases, with 9 bases of the junction left unmatched. The CDR3 covers 15 residues. CDR3 sequence (DNA): TGTGCCAGCAGTGACTACGACAGGGGAGTCAATGAGCAGTTCTTC. This sequence encodes CASSDYDRGVNEQFF.

The chain combines TRBV2 with TRBJ2-3; D call uncertain. The germline CDR1 and CDR2 sequences are SNHLY and FYNNEI. The V end was cut by 7 bases, the J end by 2 bases, with 4 bases between. The CDR3 length is 11 residues. The CDR3 loop is CASTYTDTQYF. CDR3 bases: TGTGCCAGCACCTACACAGATACGCAGTATTTT. The variable domain in full, completed from reference TRBV2 and TRBJ2-3, reads EPEVTQTPSHQVTQMGQEVILRCVPISNHLYFYWYRQILGQKVEFLVSFYNNEISEKSEIFDDQFSVERPDGSNFTLKIRSTKLEDSAMYFCASTYTDTQYFGPGTRLTVL.

V gene TRBV18 combines with J gene TRBJ2-5; no clear D. This CDR3 contains 13 residues. V was cut by 5 bases and J by 2 bases, with 9 bases left in between. From germline, CDR1 is KGHSH and CDR2 LQKENI. CDR3 DNA: TGTGCCAGCTCAGTCACAAGACAAGAGACCCAGTACTTC. Encoded protein: CASSVTRQETQYF.

This chain joins TRBV7-3 and TRBJ2-1; 9 bases fit TRBD2. CDR1 and CDR2 from the germline V gene are SGHTA and FQGTGA. V gave up 5 bases and J gave up 7 bases; unmatched junction bases: 12. This CDR3 spans 16 amino acids. Here the CDR3 reads CASSPERRGGGNEQFF. CDR3 in DNA: TGTGCCAGCAGCCCGGAGCGGCGGGGGGGCGGTAATGAGCAGTTCTTC.

CDR3 DNA sequence: TGTGCCAGCAGCAGGACTAGCGGGGAAGCAAATGAGCAGTTCTTC. This codes for CASSRTSGEANEQFF. The J gene is TRBJ2-1, the V gene TRBV7-2, with 12 bases identical to TRBD2. V was clipped by 5 bases and J by 7 bases; unmatched bases: 6. Germline V CDR1 and CDR2: SGHTA, FQGNSA. The CDR3 contains 15 residues. The entire variable domain, with the rest obtained from reference TRBV7-2 and TRBJ2-1, is as follows: GAGVSQSPSNKVTEKGKDVELRCDPISGHTALYWYRQSLGQGLEFLIYFQGNSAPDKSGLPSDRFSAERTGGSVSTLTIQRTQQEDSAVYLCASSRTSGEANEQFFGPGTRLTVL.